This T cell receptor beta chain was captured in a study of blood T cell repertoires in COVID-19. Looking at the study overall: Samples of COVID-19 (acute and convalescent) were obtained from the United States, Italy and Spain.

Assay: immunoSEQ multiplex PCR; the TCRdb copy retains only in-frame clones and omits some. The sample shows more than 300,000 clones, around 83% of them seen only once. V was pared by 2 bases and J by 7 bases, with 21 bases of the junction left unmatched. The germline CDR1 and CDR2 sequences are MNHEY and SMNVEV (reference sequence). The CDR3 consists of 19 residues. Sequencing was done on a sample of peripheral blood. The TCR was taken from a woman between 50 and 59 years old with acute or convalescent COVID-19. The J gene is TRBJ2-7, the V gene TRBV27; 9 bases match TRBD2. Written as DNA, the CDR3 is TGTGCCAGCAGTTTACCACCTCGGGGGGGAGCGGGAGGTTTACGAGAGCAGTACTTC. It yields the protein CASSLPPRGGAGGLREQYF.